This T cell receptor beta chain was recorded in a study of T cell responses to AZD1222 COVID-19 vaccine. Study findings and constraints: Seropositive AZD1222 recipients at baseline numbered only six or seven. Most donors were white British, females outnumbered males, and clonal diversity was possibly underestimated. The breadth and depth of Spike-specific TCRs increased once two AZD1222 doses had been given.

The table came from immunoSEQ multiplex PCR; TCRdb's copy has only in-frame clones and leaves some out. The sample yields around 69,000 clones, around nine tenths seen once. About this clone: Its antigen is as yet unknown.

V lost 5 bases to trimming and J lost 1 base; unmatched junction nucleotides: 12. The CDR3 is made up of 17 amino acids. The germline V gene has CDR1 SGHNT and CDR2 YENEEA. This specimen consisted of peripheral blood, obtained on day 0 of AZD1222 vaccination. The chain recombines TRBV11-3 with TRBJ2-3, with 7 positions matching TRBD2. The sequence came from an adult in good health. In DNA, the CDR3 is TGTGCCAGCAGCCCCCGGGATCCTAGCGGAGGCACAGATACGCAGTATTTT. Translated: CASSPRDPSGGTDTQYF.